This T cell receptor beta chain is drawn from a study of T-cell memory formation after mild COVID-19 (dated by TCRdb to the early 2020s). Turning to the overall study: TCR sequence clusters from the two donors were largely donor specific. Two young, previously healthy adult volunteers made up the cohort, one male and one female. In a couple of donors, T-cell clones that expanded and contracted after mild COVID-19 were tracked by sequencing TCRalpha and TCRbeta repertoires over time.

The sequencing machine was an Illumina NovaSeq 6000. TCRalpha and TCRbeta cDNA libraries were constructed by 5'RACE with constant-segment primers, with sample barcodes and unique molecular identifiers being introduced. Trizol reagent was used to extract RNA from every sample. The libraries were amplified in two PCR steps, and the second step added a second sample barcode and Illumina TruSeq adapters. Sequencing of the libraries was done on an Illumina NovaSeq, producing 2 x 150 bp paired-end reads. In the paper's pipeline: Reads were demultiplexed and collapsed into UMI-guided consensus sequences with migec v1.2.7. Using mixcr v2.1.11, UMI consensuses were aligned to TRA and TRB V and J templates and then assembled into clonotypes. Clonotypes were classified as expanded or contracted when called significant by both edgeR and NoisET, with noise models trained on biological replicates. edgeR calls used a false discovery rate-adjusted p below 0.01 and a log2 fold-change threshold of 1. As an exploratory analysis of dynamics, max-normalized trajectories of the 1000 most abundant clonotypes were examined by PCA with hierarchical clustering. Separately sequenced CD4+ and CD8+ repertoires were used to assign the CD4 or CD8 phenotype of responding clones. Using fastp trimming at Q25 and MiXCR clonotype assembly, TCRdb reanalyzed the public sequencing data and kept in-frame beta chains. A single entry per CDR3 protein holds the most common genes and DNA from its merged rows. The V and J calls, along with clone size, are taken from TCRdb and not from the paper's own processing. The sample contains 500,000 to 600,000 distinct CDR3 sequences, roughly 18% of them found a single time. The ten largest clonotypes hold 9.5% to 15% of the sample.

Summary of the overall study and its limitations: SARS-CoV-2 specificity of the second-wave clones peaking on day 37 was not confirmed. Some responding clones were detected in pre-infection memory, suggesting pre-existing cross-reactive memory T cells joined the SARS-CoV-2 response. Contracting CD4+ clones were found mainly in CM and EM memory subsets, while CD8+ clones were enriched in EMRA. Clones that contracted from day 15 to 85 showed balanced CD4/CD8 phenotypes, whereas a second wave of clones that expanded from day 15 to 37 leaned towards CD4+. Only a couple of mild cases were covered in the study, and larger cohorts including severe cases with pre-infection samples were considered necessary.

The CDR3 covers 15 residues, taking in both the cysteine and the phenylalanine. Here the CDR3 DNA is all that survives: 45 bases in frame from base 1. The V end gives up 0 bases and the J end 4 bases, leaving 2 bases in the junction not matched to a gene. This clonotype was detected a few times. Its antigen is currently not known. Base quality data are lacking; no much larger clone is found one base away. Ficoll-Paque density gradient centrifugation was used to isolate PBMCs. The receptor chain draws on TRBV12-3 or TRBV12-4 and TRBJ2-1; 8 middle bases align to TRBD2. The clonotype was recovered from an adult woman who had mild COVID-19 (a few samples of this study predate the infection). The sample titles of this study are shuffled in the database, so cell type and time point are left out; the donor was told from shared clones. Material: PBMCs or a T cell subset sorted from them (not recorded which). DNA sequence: TGTGCCAGCAGTTTAGCACTAGCGGCTTACAATGAGCAGTTCTTC. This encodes CASSLALAAYNEQFF.